These 9 T cell receptor beta chains share one sample of origin, sequenced in a study of technical replicates of blood from a handful of donors. TCRdb's table, derived via immunoSEQ multiplex PCR, lists solely in-frame clones and lacks some. The sample gives around 93,000 clones, roughly 94% of which show up once; over 0.25% is in the top ten. The sample comprised T cells isolated from PBMCs. These receptors all come from a human donor in good health.

A word on this clone: The junction differs from germline at one of its ends, possibly a read error. V and J are TRBV5-6 and TRBJ1-2; TRBD1 agrees at 8 bases. The V gene's germline CDR1 is SGHDT and CDR2 YYEEEE. The CDR3 has 12 residues. Here the CDR3 DNA reads TGTGCCAGCAGCTTAGGGACAGGCGCTCCCTTCTTC. This encodes CASSLGTGAPFF.

The chain is built from TRBV9 and TRBJ2-7, with a weak D call TRBD2 (6 bases). The CDR3 sequence is 17 residues long. The ends were cut back, 4 bases at V and 6 bases at J, with 26 bases in the middle. Per the germline V gene, CDR1 is SGDLS and CDR2 is YYNGEE. CDR3 nucleotide sequence: TGTGCCAGCAGCCCCCCCGGCGGGGACGGCGGTTACGGCGAGCAGTACTTC. Protein sequence: CASSPPGGDGGYGEQYF.

This chain uses TRBV6-5 with TRBJ1-1, with TRBD1 matching 7 bases. CDR3 length: 15 residues. V trimming: 5 bases; J trimming: 2 bases; junction bases outside the gene matches: 8. Germline V gives CDR1 MNHEY, CDR2 SVGAGI. CDR3 bases: TGTGCCAGCAGTCTTGACAGGGTACGAAACACTGAAGCTTTCTTT. Encoded protein: CASSLDRVRNTEAFF.

This rearrangement joins TRBV27 to TRBJ1-5; D uncertain. The CDR3 has 15 residues. V was shortened by 0 bases and J by 4 bases, with 10 bases between the two germline ends. Germline loops: CDR1 MNHEY, CDR2 SMNVEV (reference sequence). The DNA for the CDR3 is TGTGCCAGCAGTTTATCGAGAGGGTTTAATCAGCCCCAGCATTTT. It is translated as CASSLSRGFNQPQHF.

The gene calls are TRBV19 and TRBJ2-7, with 9 bases identical to TRBD2. CDR1 is LNHDA, CDR2 SQIVND, per germline (reference sequence). V was pared by 3 bases and J by 1 base, with 4 bases of the junction left unmatched. This CDR3 spans 15 amino acids. For the CDR3, the DNA is TGTGCCAGTAGTATTATAGCGGGGGAATCCTACGAGCAGTACTTC. Protein sequence: CASSIIAGESYEQYF. Based on the CDR3 plus reference TRBV19 and TRBJ2-7, the full variable domain is DGGITQSPKYLFRKEGQNVTLSCEQNLNHDAMYWYRQDPGQGLRLIYYSQIVNDFQKGDIAEGYSVSREKKESFPLTVTSAQKNPTAFYLCASSIIAGESYEQYFGPGTRLTVT.

The chain links TRBV6-5 to TRBJ1-1, with a possible D match to TRBD1 (6 bases). CDR1 MNHEY and CDR2 SVGAGI come from the germline V gene. This CDR3 is 13 amino acids long. Trimming removed 5 bases from V and 14 bases from J, with 21 bases in between. CDR3 region: CASSRADRLRIFF. In DNA, the CDR3 is TGTGCCAGCAGTCGAGCCGACAGGCTCAGGATCTTCTTT.

The V call is TRBV29-1, the J call TRBJ2-1; perhaps TRBD2 as D (6 bases). Trimming took 6 bases from V and 2 from J, leaving 11 bases between them. This CDR3 is built from 13 residues. Per the germline V gene, CDR1 is SQVTM and CDR2 is ANQGSEA. The DNA for the CDR3 is TGCAGCGTACGACTAGGACCCTACAATGAGCAGTTCTTC. This translates into CSVRLGPYNEQFF.

The rearrangement uses TRBV7-3 and TRBJ2-7, with D possibly being TRBD1 (5 bases). This CDR3 comprises 15 residues. Germline V gene sequence: CDR1 SGHTA, CDR2 FQGTGA. V gave up 1 base and J gave up 2 bases, with 12 bases separating them. CDR3 sequence: CASSLRGIGPYEQYF. As DNA, the CDR3 is TGTGCCAGCAGCTTAAGGGGCATAGGCCCCTACGAGCAGTACTTC.

V and J are TRBV6-5 and TRBJ2-2; 9 bases match TRBD2. The CDR3 is made up of 14 amino acids. Losses at the gene ends were 10 bases for V and 6 bases for J; bases not matched to a gene: 9. CDR1 is MNHEY, CDR2 SVGAGI, per germline. In DNA, the CDR3 is TGTGCCACCATGACTAGCGGCACTGCCGGGGAGCTGTTTTTT. Encoded protein: CATMTSGTAGELFF.